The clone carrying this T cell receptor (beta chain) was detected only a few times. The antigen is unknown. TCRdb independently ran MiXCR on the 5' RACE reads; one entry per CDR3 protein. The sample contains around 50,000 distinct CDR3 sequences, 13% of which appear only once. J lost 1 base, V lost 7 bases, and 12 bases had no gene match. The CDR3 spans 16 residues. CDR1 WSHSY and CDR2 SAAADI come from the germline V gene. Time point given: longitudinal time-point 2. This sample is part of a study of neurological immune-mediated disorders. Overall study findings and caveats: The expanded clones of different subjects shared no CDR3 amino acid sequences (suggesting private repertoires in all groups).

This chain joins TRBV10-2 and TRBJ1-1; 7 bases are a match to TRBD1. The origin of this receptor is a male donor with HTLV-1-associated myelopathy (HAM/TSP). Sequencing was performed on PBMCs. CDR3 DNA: TGCGCCAGCAAGTCGCGAGGGGGCGGGGGGAACACTGAAGCTTTCTTT. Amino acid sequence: CASKSRGGGGNTEAFF.